The 23 T cell receptor beta chains in this list originate from one sample, sequenced in a study of shared clonotypes between healthy human individuals. Terminally differentiated effector memory CD45RA+ cells were left out of the naive CD8 fraction, which was CD45RO-negative and positively selected for CCR7. Data came from immunoSEQ multiplex PCR; TCRdb stores just in-frame clones and leaves some out. The sample contains just over 2,000,000 clones, approximately 94% of which appear only once. Sequenced sample: naive CD8+ T cells sorted from blood. Receptor source: a man aged 18-30 years in good health.

Only one count was recorded for this clone. This chain connects TRBV19 to TRBJ2-1; 12 positions agree with TRBD2. This CDR3 is 17 amino acids long. Germline V gene data show CDR1 as LNHDA and CDR2 as SQIVND (reference sequence). Trimming removed 1 base from V and 9 bases from J; junction bases left unmatched: 10. CDR3 region: CASSIGSSGGEVREQFF. Here the CDR3 DNA reads TGTGCCAGTAGTATAGGGTCTAGCGGGGGGGAAGTACGTGAGCAGTTCTTC. Looking up the rest from reference TRBV19 and TRBJ2-1 gives the full variable domain: DGGITQSPKYLFRKEGQNVTLSCEQNLNHDAMYWYRQDPGQGLRLIYYSQIVNDFQKGDIAEGYSVSREKKESFPLTVTSAQKNPTAFYLCASSIGSSGGEVREQFFGPGTRLTVL.

V and J are TRBV30 and TRBJ2-5; 10 bases align to TRBD2. The CDR3 has 14 amino acids. Germline CDR1 and CDR2: GTSNPN and SVGIG (reference sequence). Losses at the gene ends were 1 base for V and 4 bases for J; bases not matched to a gene: 3. The CDR3 nucleotides are TGTGCCTGGAGTGGAGTAGCGGGAGGAGAGACCCAGTACTTC. Protein: CAWSGVAGGETQYF.

The V gene is TRBV5-4, the J gene TRBJ1-2; 7 positions match TRBD1. Germline CDR1 reads SGHNT; CDR2 reads YYREEE (reference sequence). This CDR3 is built from 16 residues. V lost 4 bases, J lost 8 bases, and 17 bases stayed unmatched. CDR3 nucleotide sequence: TGTGCCAGCAGCCCAGGAGCAAGGGGGCTGTCGGACGGCTACACCTTC. This codes for CASSPGARGLSDGYTF.

This rearrangement joins TRBV11-2 to TRBJ1-6; D might be TRBD1 (6 bases). CDR3 length: 14 amino acids. V was clipped by 5 bases and J by 7 bases, with 12 bases between them. Germline-derived CDR1 and CDR2 are SGHAT and FQNNGV. The CDR3, as DNA: TGTGCCAGCAGCCCAGGGGTATTAAATTCACCCCTCCACTTT. Amino acids: CASSPGVLNSPLHF.

V is TRBV7-2 and J is TRBJ2-1; TRBD2 aligns across 7 bases. The CDR3 length is 17 residues. CDR1 and CDR2 (germline): SGHTA, FQGNSA. The trim removed 2 bases at V and 9 bases at J, leaving 16 bases unmatched. This chain's CDR3 is CASSLWVLGGRTSEQFF. CDR3 coding DNA: TGTGCCAGCAGCTTATGGGTATTAGGCGGGAGAACCTCTGAGCAGTTCTTC. Together with reference TRBV7-2 and TRBJ2-1, the CDR3 gives the full variable domain: GAGVSQSPSNKVTEKGKDVELRCDPISGHTALYWYRQSLGQGLEFLIYFQGNSAPDKSGLPSDRFSAERTGGSVSTLTIQRTQQEDSAVYLCASSLWVLGGRTSEQFFGPGTRLTVL.

The DNA for the CDR3 is TGTGCCAGCAGTTACTCGGACGGGATCGGGGAGCTGTTTTTT. Encoded protein: CASSYSDGIGELFF. This chain links TRBV6-6 with TRBJ2-2, with D maybe TRBD2 (5 bases). Trimming shortened V by 0 bases and J by 7 bases, and 9 bases separated the two germline ends. The CDR3 runs to 14 residues. Germline V gene sequence: CDR1 MNHNY, CDR2 SVGAGI (reference sequence).

This chain uses TRBV27 with TRBJ2-1, with 8 bases lining up with TRBD2. Germline lookup yields CDR1 MNHEY and CDR2 SMNVEV (reference sequence). The CDR3 consists of 17 residues. With 3 bases clipped from V and 2 bases from J, the junction kept 9 bases outside the gene matches. The CDR3 DNA follows: TGTGCCAGCAGTTTCCTCGGGCAGCGGGGGCCCTACAATGAGCAGTTCTTC. Translated: CASSFLGQRGPYNEQFF.

The gene calls are TRBV11-2 and TRBJ1-2; D is undetermined. The ends were cut back, 0 bases at V and 9 bases at J, with 14 bases in the middle. Germline assignment: CDR1 SGHAT and CDR2 FQNNGV. The CDR3 is 14 amino acids. This CDR3 is CASSLDPGTMSYTF. The CDR3 DNA follows: TGTGCCAGCAGCTTAGATCCGGGAACTATGAGCTACACCTTC.

A word on this clone: The sample contains more than one DNA sequence encoding this CDR3. This chain joins TRBV13 and TRBJ2-5; D perhaps matches TRBD2 (6 bases). The CDR3 is made up of 13 amino acids. V shed 1 base and J shed 4 bases, with 7 bases lying between them. In germline, CDR1 is PRHDT, CDR2 FYEKMQ (reference sequence). CDR3 residues: CASSLDGGETQYF. The CDR3 DNA is TGTGCCAGCAGCTTAGACGGGGGAGAGACCCAGTACTTC.

V is TRBV4-1 and J is TRBJ2-1; TRBD2 agrees at 8 bases. In germline, CDR1 is MGHRA, CDR2 YSYEKL. V shed 8 bases, J shed 9 bases, and the junction held 12 bases outside the gene matches. This CDR3 comprises 14 residues. CDR3 DNA: TGCGCCAGCTCGGCGGGGGGCAGTTATGGTGAGCAGTTCTTC. It specifies CASSAGGSYGEQFF.

This rearrangement joins TRBV7-9 to TRBJ2-5, with unresolved D. The germline V and J ends were trimmed by 7 bases and 5 bases, with 14 bases remaining between them. Germline V lookup: CDR1 SEHNR, CDR2 FQNEAQ (reference sequence). The CDR3 totals 13 residues. CDR3 in amino acids: CASTPLHPETQYF. The CDR3 nucleotides are TGTGCCAGCACCCCTCTCCACCCGGAGACCCAGTACTTC. The whole variable domain, remainder taken from reference TRBV7-9 and TRBJ2-5, is DTGVSQNPRHKITKRGQNVTFRCDPISEHNRLYWYRQTLGQGPEFLTYFQNEAQLEKSRLLSDRFSAERPKGSFSTLEIQRTEQGDSAMYLCASTPLHPETQYFGPGTRLLVL.

This chain links TRBV29-1 with TRBJ2-5; 9 bases are a match to TRBD2. The V gene's germline CDR1 is SQVTM and CDR2 ANQGSEA. J was trimmed by 2 bases and V by 3 bases; bases with no gene match: 7. The CDR3 spans 15 residues. In DNA form, the CDR3 reads TGCAGCGTTGACTCTAGCGGGGCCTTACAAGAGACCCAGTACTTC. Translation gives CSVDSSGALQETQYF.

The rearrangement joins TRBV6-5 to TRBJ1-1; TRBD1 might be the D (6 bases). The CDR3 loop spans 15 amino acids. The germline V gene has CDR1 MNHEY and CDR2 SVGAGI. Deletions cut 6 bases from V and 1 base from J, with 15 bases between. The CDR3 region is CASRRTTGPNTEAFF. Here the CDR3 DNA reads TGTGCCAGCAGACGTACGACAGGACCGAACACTGAAGCTTTCTTT.

This rearrangement joins TRBV29-1 to TRBJ2-1; unclear D gene. The CDR3 length is 14 residues. Trimming left V 0 bases short and J 7 bases short, with 13 bases between. The germline CDR1 and CDR2 sequences are SQVTM and ANQGSEA. The CDR3 DNA is TGCAGCGTTGAAGATTGGAGTTTCTCAAATGAGCAGTTCTTC. Protein: CSVEDWSFSNEQFF.

This chain connects TRBV21-1 to TRBJ1-5. TRBV21-1 is termed a pseudogene. The CDR3 runs to 19 residues. Here the CDR3 reads CASSKPFLNGVYSNQPQHF. The CDR3 DNA reads TGTGCCAGCAGCAAACCTTTCCTTAATGGGGTTTATAGCAATCAGCCCCAGCATTTT.

The chain carries TRBV5-6 and TRBJ2-5, with 8 bases that match TRBD1. The CDR3 runs 16 residues. V gave up 0 bases and J gave up 1 base; unmatched junction bases: 5. CDR1 and CDR2 from the germline V gene are SGHDT and YYEEEE. CDR3: CASSLVPGGFQETQYF. CDR3 nucleotide sequence: TGTGCCAGCAGCTTGGTACCAGGGGGCTTCCAAGAGACCCAGTACTTC.

This chain links TRBV29-1 with TRBJ1-1; maybe TRBD1 (6 bases). Looked up from germline, CDR1 is SQVTM and CDR2 is ANQGSEA. The CDR3 contains 12 residues. Trimming shortened V by 5 bases and J by 0 bases, and 7 bases separated the two germline ends. This CDR3 reads CSVNRVNTEAFF. The DNA for the CDR3 is TGCAGCGTTAACAGGGTGAACACTGAAGCTTTCTTT. The whole variable domain, filled in from reference TRBV29-1 and TRBJ1-1, reads SAVISQKPSRDICQRGTSLTIQCQVDSQVTMMFWYRQQPGQSLTLIATANQGSEATYESGFVIDKFPISRPNLTFSTLTVSNMSPEDSSIYLCSVNRVNTEAFFGQGTRLTVV.

The table lists this clone with a count of one. The chain couples TRBV20-1 to TRBJ1-1; TRBD1 aligns across 8 bases. J lost 11 bases, V lost 6 bases, and 8 bases had no gene match. Per the germline V gene, CDR1 is DFQATT and CDR2 is SNEGSKA (reference sequence). This CDR3 has 11 residues. The CDR3 loop reads CSAQDRAAAFF. The CDR3 nucleotides read TGCAGTGCCCAGGACAGGGCGGCTGCTTTCTTT.

The V gene is TRBV30, the J gene TRBJ2-7; D is unclear. CDR1 is GTSNPN, CDR2 SVGIG, per germline (reference sequence). V shed 2 bases and J shed 4 bases, with 15 bases lying between them. The CDR3 is made up of 14 amino acids. The CDR3 protein is CAWSPDGDGYEQYF. Written as DNA, the CDR3 is TGTGCCTGGAGTCCCGATGGGGATGGGTACGAGCAGTACTTC.

To note about this clone: Other DNA sequences in the sample encode the same CDR3. The chain has TRBV27 and TRBJ1-4; TRBD1 aligns across 8 bases. With 0 bases clipped from V and 8 bases from J, the junction kept 2 bases outside the gene matches. Germline-derived CDR1 and CDR2 are MNHEY and SMNVEV (reference sequence). CDR3 length: 14 amino acids. The chain's CDR3 is CASSLSRGLEKLFF. CDR3 coding DNA: TGTGCCAGCAGTTTATCCAGGGGGCTCGAAAAACTGTTTTTT.

The rearrangement joins TRBV6-5 to TRBJ2-7; perhaps TRBD1 as D (6 bases). Germline V gene lookup returns CDR1 MNHEY and CDR2 SVGAGI. The CDR3 has 13 residues. Trimming pared 5 bases from V and 5 bases from J, leaving 13 bases between. Written as DNA, the CDR3 is TGTGCCAGCAGTCCGACAGGAGAACACGAGCAGTACTTC. Amino acid sequence: CASSPTGEHEQYF.

The CDR3 protein is CASSLAMGELADTQYF. The CDR3 DNA is TGTGCCAGCAGCTTAGCCATGGGGGAGTTGGCAGATACGCAGTATTTT. This sequence joins TRBV7-2 and TRBJ2-3; possibly TRBD1 or TRBD2 for D (5 bases each). The CDR3 has 16 residues. Germline V CDR1 and CDR2: SGHTA, FQGNSA. V shed 0 bases and J shed 4 bases, with 14 bases lying between them.

This clone was detected once. The chain uses TRBV11-2 and TRBJ1-1; 8 bases line up with TRBD1. With V trimmed by 5 bases and J by 7 bases, 24 bases remained unmatched. The germline CDR1 and CDR2 sequences are SGHAT and FQNNGV. There are 19 residues in the CDR3. This CDR3 is CASSHPYHPGGAIGGEAFF. Written as DNA, the CDR3 is TGTGCCAGCAGCCATCCCTACCACCCAGGGGGCGCGATAGGAGGTGAAGCTTTCTTT.